This TCR beta chain was identified during a study of T cells in tuberculosis. Study results and limitations: Shorter CDR3-alpha in active tuberculosis partly drove smaller distances. Active tuberculosis TCR-alpha repertoires lay closer to GMM-specific TCRs than IGRA-negative controls, suggesting clonal expansion. Classification accuracy was around 85% (AUROC approximately 0.89) with the GMM-specific repertoire.

Each clinical donor contributed on average approximately 90,000 T cells from unsorted cryopreserved PBMC. As to this clone: What it binds is unknown.

V lost 2 bases and J lost 4, with 23 bases in between. Germline loops: CDR1 SEHNR, CDR2 FQNEAQ (reference sequence). The CDR3 length is 18 residues. Clones were sequenced by immunoSEQ multiplex PCR, and TCRdb holds only the in-frame ones, with some missing. The sample holds about 22,000 clones; around 97% are singletons and the top ten take approximately 6.2%. Sequenced: PBMCs. This clonotype was obtained from a donor aged 10-29 years with latent tuberculosis or without tuberculosis infection. This chain links TRBV7-9 with TRBJ1-1, with D perhaps TRBD1 (5 bases). The CDR3 bases are TGTGCCAGCAGCTTACCTCAGGGAGGAGGTGGTAAGAGCACTGAAGCTTTCTTT. It codes for CASSLPQGGGGKSTEAFF. Supplemented by reference TRBV7-9 and TRBJ1-1, the full variable domain reads DTGVSQNPRHKITKRGQNVTFRCDPISEHNRLYWYRQTLGQGPEFLTYFQNEAQLEKSRLLSDRFSAERPKGSFSTLEIQRTEQGDSAMYLCASSLPQGGGGKSTEAFFGQGTRLTVV.